Listed below are T cell receptor beta chains from one sample, sequenced in a study of neurological immune-mediated disorders. TCRdb used MiXCR to reprocess the 5' RACE reads, holding one entry per CDR3 protein. The table records tens of thousands of distinct CDR3 sequences, over 12% of them present only once. The sample taken for sequencing was PBMCs. Receptor source: a woman aged 50 to 60 with HTLV-1-associated myelopathy (HAM/TSP). The CDR3 runs from the conserved cysteine through the conserved F or W. Fields, in order: V gene, J gene, D gene, clone size, CDR3 DNA, CDR3 protein. The D gene is left open where the match is weak. Where a row states a size, it is once, few, many or the class of an expanded clone; other rows omit it.

TRBV24-1	TRBJ1-5	-	many	TGTGCCACCAGTGATTTACAGGGCCCGGTGGTTCAGCCCCAGCATTTT	CATSDLQGPVVQPQHF
TRBV5-1	TRBJ1-1	-	many	TGCGCCAGCACCCTGATGGACATGAACACTGAAGCTTTCTTT	CASTLMDMNTEAFF
TRBV7-2	TRBJ2-6	-	many	TGTGCCAGCAGCTTAGACGGCTCTGGGGCCAACGTCCTGACTTTC	CASSLDGSGANVLTF
TRBV10-3	TRBJ1-1	-	many	TGTGCCATCACGGTGGACCCAAACACTGAAGCTTTCTTT	CAITVDPNTEAFF
TRBV7-2	TRBJ1-1	TRBD1	many	TGTGCCAGCAGCTCCGGACAGGGAACTATGAACACTGAAGCTTTCTTT	CASSSGQGTMNTEAFF
TRBV28	TRBJ1-5	-	many	TGTGCCAGCAGTTTGGGGATTCGGCCTGAAGGCAATCAGCCCCAGCATTTT	CASSLGIRPEGNQPQHF
TRBV5-1	TRBJ2-1	-	many	TGCGCCAGCAGCTTGGCCATGGGAAACCATGAGCAGTTCTTC	CASSLAMGNHEQFF
TRBV5-5	TRBJ1-2	-	medium-sized	TGTGCCAGCAGCTTGGGGGACCACTTTAAGTATGGCTACACCTTC	CASSLGDHFKYGYTF
TRBV28	TRBJ1-6	TRBD1	many	TGTGCCAGCAGTTTGGGACAGGGCGAGAATTCACCCCTCCACTTT	CASSLGQGENSPLHF
TRBV27	TRBJ1-1	-	many	TGTGCCAGCAGTTTTGCGGGGGGGAACACTGAAGCTTTCTTT	CASSFAGGNTEAFF
TRBV12-3/TRBV12-4	TRBJ1-5	TRBD1	many	TGTGCCAGCAGTTTACGGGTGGGGACAGGGGTCAATCAGCCCCAGCATTTT	CASSLRVGTGVNQPQHF
TRBV28	TRBJ2-7	TRBD1	-	TGTGCCAGCAGTTCCCCGGGACAGGCTTTTTTC	CASSSPGQAFF
TRBV5-1	TRBJ2-5	-	many	TGCGCCAGCAGCTTCGGAGGAAGTGAGACCCAGTACTTC	CASSFGGSETQYF
TRBV10-3	TRBJ1-6	-	many	TGTGCCATCAGTGGGACAGTCTCTAATTCACCCCTCCACTTT	CAISGTVSNSPLHF
TRBV6-5	TRBJ1-6	-	-	TGTGCCAGTAGGGGCTGGGACATGCGGATGAACTCCTATAATTCACCCCCCCACTTT	CASRGWDMRMNSYNSPPHF
TRBV10-3	TRBJ1-2	-	many	TGTGCCATCAGTGGGGCAGAGCTTTATGGCTACACCTTC	CAISGAELYGYTF